These 28 T cell receptor beta chains were all obtained from the same sample, sequenced in a study of cytomegalovirus exposure and HLA in healthy donors. PCR amplification relied on 60 Vbeta primers (plus 13 Jbeta primers). The assay was immunoSEQ multiplex PCR, and TCRdb's table has in-frame clones only and misses some. The sample consists of 120,000 to 150,000 clones, over 75% of them appearing once. Sequencing used PBMCs. The receptors here all came from a woman between 25 and 40 years old in good health and CMV-seronegative.

This clone was seen a few times. V gene TRBV6-6 combines with J gene TRBJ1-2, with D possibly TRBD1 on 5 matching bases. Deletions cut 5 bases from V and 7 bases from J, with 17 bases between. Per germline, CDR1 MNHNY and CDR2 SVGAGI (reference sequence). The CDR3 contains 14 residues. In DNA form, the CDR3 reads TGTGCCAGCAGTCCCCTGACCGGGCAGGGTGGCTACACCTTC. Translated, it gives CASSPLTGQGGYTF.

This chain links TRBV19 with TRBJ1-3, with 8 bases matching TRBD1. CDR1 and CDR2 from the germline V gene are LNHDA and SQIVND (reference sequence). This CDR3 spans 15 amino acids. J gave up 4 bases and V 6 bases, and 8 bases lay outside the gene matches. CDR3 sequence reads: CASRPDRVTGNTIYF. CDR3 sequence (DNA): TGTGCCAGTAGACCGGACAGGGTAACAGGAAACACCATATATTTT.

The J gene is TRBJ2-1, the V gene TRBV7-9; 8 bases agree with TRBD1. The V gene's germline CDR1 is SEHNR and CDR2 FQNEAQ (reference sequence). CDR3 length equals 15 residues. The junction had 2 bases not matched to a gene; V was cut back by 4 bases and J by 0 bases. CDR3 bases: TGTGCCAGCAGCTCCACAGGGGGCTCCTACAATGAGCAGTTCTTC. Translated, it gives CASSSTGGSYNEQFF.

J is TRBJ2-7 and V is TRBV7-2; 8 positions match TRBD1. Germline CDR1 SGHTA, CDR2 FQGNSA. The junction had 8 bases not matched to a gene; V was cut back by 1 base and J by 6 bases. CDR3 length: 15 amino acids. CDR3 sequence: CASSLEGPGGSEQYF. The CDR3 DNA follows: TGTGCCAGCAGCTTAGAGGGCCCAGGGGGCAGCGAGCAGTACTTC.

This clone appeared once. V gene TRBV28 combines with J gene TRBJ2-7; D perhaps matches TRBD2 (6 bases). The CDR3 contains 13 residues. Germline V gives CDR1 MDHEN, CDR2 SYDVKM. V was trimmed by 6 bases and J by 3 bases, leaving 12 bases between them. The CDR3 here is CASSNRLVYEQYF. CDR3 nucleotide sequence: TGTGCCAGCAGCAATAGACTAGTCTACGAGCAGTACTTC.

The chain joins TRBV7-9 to TRBJ2-1; 9 bases line up with TRBD2. The length of the CDR3 is 16 residues. Germline V gene data show CDR1 as SEHNR and CDR2 as FQNEAQ (reference sequence). The V segment lost 4 bases and the J segment 2 bases; nucleotides outside the gene matches: 6. CDR3 loop: CASSSVAGVTYNEQFF. The DNA of the CDR3 is TGTGCCAGCAGCTCAGTAGCGGGAGTTACCTACAATGAGCAGTTCTTC.

The CDR3 loop is CASSLRVKDTEAFF. CDR3 DNA sequence: TGTGCCAGCAGCCTCAGGGTGAAGGACACTGAAGCTTTCTTT. The J gene is TRBJ1-1, the V gene TRBV7-6, with D tentatively TRBD1 (5 bases). CDR3 size: 14 residues. Germline V gives CDR1 SGHVS, CDR2 FNYEAQ. With 5 bases removed from V and 3 bases from J, the gap between germline ends came to 13 bases.

CDR3 loop: CASSFTGRPLYGYTF. CDR3 coding DNA: TGTGCCAGCAGCTTCACAGGCCGCCCCCTCTATGGCTACACCTTC. The gene calls are TRBV5-4 and TRBJ1-2; D is possibly TRBD1 (5 bases). The CDR3 has 15 amino acids. From germline, CDR1 is SGHNT and CDR2 YYREEE (reference sequence). V shed 2 bases and J shed 4 bases, with 15 bases lying between them.

The chain carries TRBV5-6 and TRBJ2-5; D unclear. Near its end, the DNA agrees better with TRBJ2-7, so the J call may be wrong. Germline V CDR1 and CDR2: SGHDT, YYEEEE. The CDR3 is 14 amino acids. CDR3 amino acids: CASSLGGSSYEQYF. The CDR3 nucleotides are TGTGCCAGCAGCTTGGGCGGAAGCTCCTACGAGCAGTACTTC.

This clone showed up just a few times. V is TRBV28 and J is TRBJ1-1, with D uncertain. The germline gives CDR1 MDHEN, CDR2 SYDVKM. The CDR3 totals 14 residues. The V end was cut by 6 bases, the J end by 0 bases, with 11 bases between. CDR3 sequence (DNA): TGTGCCAGCAGCCTCCAGATCATGAACACTGAAGCTTTCTTT. Translation gives CASSLQIMNTEAFF.

V usage is TRBV7-2 and J usage is TRBJ2-6; 7 positions match TRBD2. The CDR3 consists of 16 residues. V shed 5 bases and J 0 bases; nucleotides not matched to a gene: 4. Germline V gene lookup returns CDR1 SGHTA and CDR2 FQGNSA. CDR3 coding DNA: TGTGCCAGCAGCACGTCGGGAGGCTCTGGGGCCAACGTCCTGACTTTC. The encoded protein is CASSTSGGSGANVLTF.

The rearrangement joins TRBV7-2 to TRBJ1-5, with 7 bases identical to TRBD1. The ends lost 5 bases at V and 5 bases at J; junction bases unmatched: 9. From germline, CDR1 is SGHTA and CDR2 FQGNSA. The CDR3 is 15 residues long. CDR3 region: CASSLRQGGDQPQHF. In DNA form, the CDR3 reads TGTGCCAGCAGCCTAAGACAGGGAGGTGATCAGCCCCAGCATTTT.

The chain has TRBV7-9 and TRBJ2-2; 9 bases are shared with TRBD1. V trimming: 5 bases; J trimming: 6 bases; junction bases outside the gene matches: 7. The CDR3 has 15 residues. Germline CDR1 and CDR2: SEHNR and FQNEAQ (reference sequence). The CDR3 spells CASSTGQGSSGELFF. The CDR3 nucleotides read TGTGCCAGCAGCACCGGACAGGGGTCGTCCGGGGAGCTGTTTTTT.

The chain combines TRBV2 with TRBJ1-4; unclear D gene. Trimming pared 8 bases from V and 0 bases from J, leaving 13 bases between. This CDR3 region has 15 residues. Germline CDR1 and CDR2: SNHLY and FYNNEI. The CDR3: CASQSGITTNEKLFF. CDR3 DNA: TGTGCCAGCCAGAGCGGGATCACAACTAATGAAAAACTGTTTTTT.

The chain has TRBV6-5 and TRBJ1-1; D call uncertain. The length of the CDR3 is 14 residues. V was shortened by 2 bases and J by 7 bases, with 14 bases between the two germline ends. Germline V gene lookup returns CDR1 MNHEY and CDR2 SVGAGI. Here the CDR3 DNA reads TGTGCCAGCAGTTACAACAGTAAGTTCAGTGAAGCTTTCTTT. Protein: CASSYNSKFSEAFF.

This clone was observed once. V usage is TRBV13 and J usage is TRBJ2-5; D gene ambiguous. Gene TRBJ2-7 matches the end of the DNA better, so the J call may be wrong. The germline gives CDR1 PRHDT, CDR2 FYEKMQ (reference sequence). CDR3 size: 15 residues. The DNA of the CDR3 is TGTGCCAGCAGCGCCCGAAGGAGTGGAGCCTACGAGCAGTACTTC. Translated, it gives CASSARRSGAYEQYF.

The V and J genes are TRBV5-1 and TRBJ2-5; 7 bases fit TRBD1. Germline V CDR1 and CDR2: SGHRS, YFSETQ. The CDR3 has 14 amino acids. The J segment lost 2 bases and the V segment lost 1 base, leaving 2 bases of the junction unmatched. The DNA of the CDR3 is TGCGCCAGCAGCTTGATACAGGGGCAAGAGACCCAGTACTTC. It specifies CASSLIQGQETQYF.

The V gene is TRBV19, the J gene TRBJ1-5, with D maybe TRBD1 (6 bases). The CDR3 sequence is 16 residues long. From germline, CDR1 is LNHDA and CDR2 SQIVND (reference sequence). V was cut by 7 bases and J by 3 bases, with 19 bases left in between. The chain's CDR3 is CASTLAGASFNQPQHF. The CDR3 DNA reads TGTGCCAGTACCCTGGCGGGGGCTAGTTTCAATCAGCCCCAGCATTTT.

The V gene is TRBV28, the J gene TRBJ2-2; 7 bases are a match to TRBD1. With V trimmed by 5 bases and J by 5 bases, 11 bases remained unmatched. Germline V lookup: CDR1 MDHEN, CDR2 SYDVKM. The CDR3 is made up of 16 amino acids. The CDR3 DNA is TGTGCCAGCAGTCTCGCTCGGACAGGCGGAACCGGGGAGCTGTTTTTT. Protein: CASSLARTGGTGELFF.

The CDR3: CASSLWTGSNEQFF. The CDR3 nucleotides are TGCGCCAGCAGCTTGTGGACAGGCAGCAATGAGCAGTTCTTC. The chain combines TRBV5-1 with TRBJ2-1; 7 bases align to TRBD1. The germline V gene encodes CDR1 SGHRS and CDR2 YFSETQ. This CDR3 spans 14 amino acids. V was pared by 1 base and J by 6 bases, with 4 bases of the junction left unmatched. Supplemented by reference TRBV5-1 and TRBJ2-1, the full variable domain reads KAGVTQTPRYLIKTRGQQVTLSCSPISGHRSVSWYQQTPGQGLQFLFEYFSETQRNKGNFPGRFSGRQFSNSRSEMNVSTLELGDSALYLCASSLWTGSNEQFFGPGTRLTVL.

This clone was seen more than once but under ten times. The chain recombines TRBV6-6 with TRBJ1-1; D perhaps matches TRBD1 (6 bases). V dropped 2 bases and J dropped 4 bases, with 11 bases sitting between them. The CDR3 contains 14 residues. The germline V gene encodes CDR1 MNHNY and CDR2 SVGAGI (reference sequence). CDR3: CASSYEGRGTEAFF. The CDR3 DNA sequence: TGTGCCAGCAGTTACGAGGGCAGGGGCACTGAAGCTTTCTTT.

The CDR3 here is CASSEAGTGDLTEAFF. In DNA form, the CDR3 reads TGCGCCAGCAGTGAAGCCGGGACAGGGGACCTCACTGAAGCTTTCTTT. This chain uses TRBV10-1 with TRBJ1-1; 10 bases map to TRBD1. V dropped 3 bases and J dropped 4; count of bases not matched to a gene: 8. Germline CDR1 WNHNN, CDR2 SYGVQD (reference sequence). This CDR3 has 16 amino acids.

V usage is TRBV7-3 and J usage is TRBJ2-1, with D possibly being TRBD2 (6 bases). This CDR3 has 13 amino acids. V was clipped by 2 bases and J by 6 bases, with 8 bases between them. Germline V gene lookup returns CDR1 SGHTA and CDR2 FQGTGA. The CDR3 loop is CASSLGGSNEQFF. Written as DNA, the CDR3 is TGTGCCAGCAGCTTAGGGGGGAGCAATGAGCAGTTCTTC.

This clone was observed a handful of times. The J gene is TRBJ1-4, the V gene TRBV10-2; D not resolved. This CDR3 region has 13 residues. Trimming took off 7 bases at V and 12 bases at J, with 18 bases between the two ends. Germline assignment: CDR1 WSHSY and CDR2 SAAADI. For the CDR3, the DNA is TGCGCCAGCAAAGTGGCTCTCGGGAGAGAACTGTTTTTT. It codes for CASKVALGRELFF.

The chain carries TRBV6-5 and TRBJ2-1; no clear D gene. Trimming removed 5 bases from V and 0 bases from J, with 8 bases in between. The CDR3 sequence is 14 residues long. In germline, CDR1 is MNHEY, CDR2 SVGAGI. Here the CDR3 DNA reads TGTGCCAGCAGTCGAGCGAGCTCCTACAATGAGCAGTTCTTC. It yields the protein CASSRASSYNEQFF.

J is TRBJ1-5 and V is TRBV23-1; a weak D match, TRBD1 (6 bases). TRBV23-1 is placed among ORFs of uncertain function. The CDR3 is 15 amino acids. V lost 4 bases and J 4 bases, leaving 14 bases between the germline ends. In DNA, the CDR3 is TGCGCCAGCAGTCTTACAAACGGACAGAATCAGCCCCAGCATTTT. Its translation: CASSLTNGQNQPQHF.

This chain uses TRBV27 with TRBJ2-1; perhaps TRBD2 as D (5 bases). The CDR3 loop spans 12 amino acids. Trimming shortened V by 10 bases and J by 3 bases, and 10 bases separated the two germline ends. Germline V lookup: CDR1 MNHEY, CDR2 SMNVEV (reference sequence). Here the CDR3 reads CAIGNLYNEQFF. The CDR3 nucleotides read TGTGCCATCGGGAATCTCTACAATGAGCAGTTCTTC.

This rearrangement joins TRBV18 to TRBJ1-1; no firm D call. V was clipped by 1 base and J by 0 bases, with 9 bases between them. Germline V lookup: CDR1 KGHSH, CDR2 LQKENI. This CDR3 comprises 15 residues. As DNA, the CDR3 is TGTGCCAGCTCACCACTCAGGCAGATGAACACTGAAGCTTTCTTT. It yields the protein CASSPLRQMNTEAFF. The full variable domain, completed using reference TRBV18 and TRBJ1-1, is NAGVMQNPRHLVRRRGQEARLRCSPMKGHSHVYWYRQLPEEGLKFMVYLQKENIIDESGMPKERFSAEFPKEGPSILRIQQVVRGDSAAYFCASSPLRQMNTEAFFGQGTRLTVV.